The rows below give T cell receptor beta chains drawn from one sample of a study of blood T cell repertoires in COVID-19. TCRdb keeps only in-frame clones here, not all; method: immunoSEQ multiplex PCR. The sample holds around 130,000 clones, 80% to 90% seen once. Sequenced: peripheral blood. All receptors derive from a man between 70 and 80 years old with active or convalescent COVID-19. Each CDR3 is given with its conserved first and last residue. The order of the fields is clone size, V gene, D gene, J gene, CDR3 DNA, CDR3 protein. A D gene is named only where the DNA matches it firmly. Size is stated for part of the rows, as once, few or many counts, or as a class when the clone is expanded.

.	TRBV28	.	TRBJ1-1	TGTGCCAGCAGTTTAAGGGGTAGCACTGAAGCTTTCTTT	CASSLRGSTEAFF
.	TRBV5-1	TRBD2	TRBJ2-1	TGCGCCAGCAGCTTGAGGACTAGCGGAGACAATGAGCAGTTCTTC	CASSLRTSGDNEQFF
.	TRBV18	TRBD2	TRBJ2-3	TGTGCCAGCTCACCCGTAGCGGGGGGCACAGATACGCAGTATTTT	CASSPVAGGTDTQYF
once	TRBV28	TRBD1	TRBJ1-2	TGTGCCAGCAAACAACAGGGGGTGGGTTATGGCTACACCTTC	CASKQQGVGYGYTF
.	TRBV6-5	.	TRBJ1-5	TGTGCCAGCAGTTACTCCAGTAATCAGCCCCAGCATTTT	CASSYSSNQPQHF
.	TRBV18	TRBD1	TRBJ1-1	TGTGCCAGCTCACCATGGACAGGGGCTGGGAACACTGAAGCTTTCTTT	CASSPWTGAGNTEAFF
.	TRBV28	TRBD2	TRBJ2-3	TGTGCCAGCACCCTAAAGTGGGGGAGGGCCTCAGATACGCAGTATTTT	CASTLKWGRASDTQYF
.	TRBV5-1	.	TRBJ1-6	TGCGCCAGCAGCCCACAGAGGGAGAATTCACCCCTCCACTTT	CASSPQRENSPLHF
.	TRBV5-1	TRBD1	TRBJ1-3	TGCGCCAGCAGCTTGGACTCAGGGGGCGGAAACACCATATATTTT	CASSLDSGGGNTIYF
.	TRBV5-6	TRBD2	TRBJ2-1	TGTGCCAGCAGCTTGGTCGGGGGGGATATCAATGAGCAGTTCTTC	CASSLVGGDINEQFF